A selection of T cell receptor beta chains follows, all from one sample in a study of shared clonotypes between healthy human individuals. Data came from immunoSEQ multiplex PCR; TCRdb stores just in-frame clones and leaves some out. The table has under 1,100,000 clones, about 76% seen once. Input material: memory CD4+ T cells sorted from blood. The receptors stem from a man aged 18 to 29 in good health. CDR3s include the opening cysteine and the closing phenylalanine or tryptophan. D genes are given only for firm matches. Where a row states a size, it is once, few, many or the class of an expanded clone; other rows omit it.

len,d_gene,j_gene,v_gene,abundance,CDR3aa,CDR3nt
16,TRBD1,TRBJ1-4,TRBV7-9,-,CASSPRTGWSNEKLFF,TGTGCCAGCAGCCCTAGGACAGGCTGGAGTAATGAAAAACTGTTTTTT
14,-,TRBJ1-1,TRBV10-3,-,CAISPGGAGTEAFF,TGTGCCATCAGTCCGGGGGGGGCTGGGACTGAAGCTTTCTTT
14,-,TRBJ2-6,TRBV6-1,-,CASKADSGANVLTF,TGTGCCAGCAAGGCTGACTCTGGGGCCAACGTCCTGACTTTC
15,-,TRBJ1-2,TRBV5-5,-,CASSLERGWGYGYTF,TGTGCCAGCAGCTTGGAAAGGGGTTGGGGCTATGGCTACACCTTC
14,-,TRBJ1-2,TRBV5-1,many,CASSLTGASYGYTF,TGCGCCAGCAGCTTGACCGGAGCTAGCTATGGCTACACCTTC
16,-,TRBJ1-6,TRBV5-1,-,CASSPRPAGDNSPLHF,TGCGCCAGCAGCCCACGGCCGGCAGGGGATAATTCACCCCTCCACTTT
14,TRBD1,TRBJ1-4,TRBV30,-,CAWSTGVANEKLFF,TGTGCCTGGTCGACAGGGGTTGCTAATGAAAAACTGTTTTTT
14,-,TRBJ2-7,TRBV18,-,CASSPDLLAYEQYF,TGTGCCAGCTCACCGGACTTGCTGGCCTACGAGCAGTACTTC
16,TRBD2,TRBJ2-2,TRBV5-4,-,CASSLGAGAPPGELFF,TGTGCCAGCAGCTTGGGAGCGGGGGCCCCCCCCGGGGAGCTGTTTTTT
14,TRBD1,TRBJ1-3,TRBV4-3,-,CASSPDRGGNTIYF,TGCGCCAGCAGTCCAGACAGGGGAGGAAACACCATATATTTT
14,-,TRBJ1-2,TRBV19,once,CASSIQGNWYGYTF,TGTGCCAGTAGTATACAGGGGAATTGGTATGGCTACACCTTC
15,TRBD1,TRBJ1-1,TRBV5-1,-,CASSPATGRNTEAFF,TGCGCCAGCAGCCCCGCGACAGGGAGGAACACTGAAGCTTTCTTT
14,-,TRBJ2-5,TRBV5-4,-,CASSLGAVQETQYF,TGTGCCAGCAGCTTGGGGGCGGTCCAAGAGACCCAGTACTTC
15,-,TRBJ1-2,TRBV25-1,-,CASSSDGQGNYGYTF,TGTGCCAGCAGTTCAGACGGTCAGGGGAACTATGGCTACACCTTC
15,-,TRBJ2-4,TRBV6-4,-,CASSDSEGSGNIQYF,TGTGCCAGCAGTGACTCTGAAGGCTCGGGAAACATTCAGTACTTC
13,-,TRBJ2-1,TRBV18,-,CASSRSGVDEQFF,TGTGCCAGCTCACGTTCGGGGGTTGATGAGCAGTTCTTC
13,-,TRBJ1-2,TRBV19,-,CASSGRAIDGYTF,TGTGCCAGTTCCGGGAGAGCAATCGATGGCTACACCTTC
15,-,TRBJ2-3,TRBV19,once,CASSSLAGKTDTQYF,TGTGCCAGTAGTAGTTTGGCAGGGAAGACAGATACGCAGTATTTT
14,-,TRBJ1-1,TRBV4-1,-,CASSLMAGDTEAFF,TGCGCCAGCAGCCTAATGGCGGGAGACACTGAAGCTTTCTTT
11,-,TRBJ2-1,TRBV7-3,few,CASAADNEQFF,TGTGCCAGCGCGGCTGACAATGAGCAGTTCTTC
14,-,TRBJ2-3,TRBV6-6,once,CASSYSEGTATQYF,TGTGCCAGCAGTTACTCCGAAGGCACTGCTACGCAGTATTTT
16,TRBD1,TRBJ2-7,TRBV7-2,-,CASSLGPSTGGYEQYF,TGTGCCAGCAGCTTAGGACCATCGACAGGGGGCTACGAGCAGTACTTC
14,-,TRBJ1-4,TRBV7-2,-,CASRNPGFNEKLFF,TGTGCCAGCAGGAACCCAGGGTTTAATGAAAAACTGTTTTTT
14,-,TRBJ2-5,TRBV5-4,-,CASSLSRGRETQYF,TGTGCCAGCAGCTTGTCTCGGGGTAGGGAGACCCAGTACTTC
14,TRBD2,TRBJ2-7,TRBV10-3,many,CAIKGTSFDYEQYF,TGTGCCATCAAAGGGACTAGCTTCGACTACGAGCAGTACTTC